The 32 T cell receptor beta chains listed next were all sequenced from one sample in a study of CD8+ T cells in alopecia areata. RNA extraction was followed by reverse transcription into cDNA, which acted as the sequencing template. TCRdb's copy holds only in-frame clones and misses some; the assay was immunoSEQ multiplex PCR. The table has some 170,000 clones, roughly 66% seen once. The sample consisted of CD8+ T cells sorted from blood, taken at week 0. Receptors were obtained from a human donor with alopecia areata.

The V and J genes are TRBV29-1 and TRBJ2-1; 14 bases map to TRBD2. This CDR3 is built from 16 residues. CDR1 SQVTM and CDR2 ANQGSEA come from the germline V gene. Trimming cost V 4 bases and J 0 bases; bases outside gene matches: 2. CDR3 loop: CSVAGLAGGSYNEQFF. The CDR3 nucleotides are TGCAGCGTTGCCGGACTAGCGGGGGGCTCCTACAATGAGCAGTTCTTC.

Comments on this clone: The junction departs from the called germline gene at one end, perhaps through a read error. The V and J genes are TRBV6-5 and TRBJ2-2; no definite D call. This CDR3 spans 12 amino acids. The germline V gene has CDR1 MNHEY and CDR2 SVGAGI. The chain's CDR3 is CASSSHLGELFF. Here the CDR3 DNA reads TGCGCCAGCAGTTCTCACCTGGGGGAGCTGTTTTTT.

The rearrangement joins TRBV7-8 to TRBJ1-2; 10 nucleotides line up with TRBD1. This CDR3 comprises 13 residues. Germline V gives CDR1 SGHVS, CDR2 FQNEAQ. V was pared by 4 bases and J by 8 bases, with 4 bases of the junction left unmatched. CDR3 sequence reads: CASSSGQGRGYTF. CDR3 DNA: TGTGCCAGCAGCTCGGGACAGGGGCGAGGCTACACCTTC.

This clone was observed a handful of times. The V and J genes are TRBV13 and TRBJ1-6, with 10 bases aligning to TRBD1. The CDR3 length is 15 residues. The ends lost 3 bases at V and 9 bases at J; junction bases unmatched: 5. Germline CDR1 and CDR2: PRHDT and FYEKMQ (reference sequence). In DNA form, the CDR3 reads TGTGCCAGCAGCTTGAGGGGACAGGGGAGTTCACCCCTCCACTTT. It yields the protein CASSLRGQGSSPLHF.

This chain links TRBV30 with TRBJ2-3; maybe TRBD2 (5 bases). This CDR3 has 14 residues. Trimming cost V 8 bases and J 0 bases, with 15 bases left between them. Looked up from germline, CDR1 is GTSNPN and CDR2 is SVGIG (reference sequence). The CDR3 DNA reads TGTGCCGGCCAAACGGACTCTAGCACAGATACGCAGTATTTT. Translating it yields CAGQTDSSTDTQYF.

The chain joins TRBV15 to TRBJ1-6; D unclear. CDR1 is LNHNV, CDR2 YYDKDF, per germline (reference sequence). The germline V and J ends were trimmed by 0 bases and 8 bases, with 17 bases remaining between them. The CDR3 is 17 amino acids. CDR3: CATSRDRLGLLYSPLHF. DNA of the CDR3: TGTGCCACCAGCAGAGATCGCTTGGGGTTACTTTATTCACCCCTCCACTTT.

The CDR3 DNA follows: TGTGCCTGGAGTTCTTACGATACGCAGTATTTT. Residues: CAWSSYDTQYF. The chain carries TRBV30 and TRBJ2-3; D is ambiguous. CDR3 length: 11 amino acids. V lost 2 bases and J lost 6, with 6 bases in between. Germline values: CDR1 GTSNPN, CDR2 SVGIG (reference sequence).

This clone was found once. The chain employs TRBV6-5 and TRBJ1-1, with D possibly matching TRBD1 (5 bases). This CDR3 comprises 14 residues. Germline CDR1 is MNHEY and CDR2 is SVGAGI. Deletions cut 6 bases from V and 3 bases from J, with 14 bases between. The DNA of the CDR3 is TGTGCCAGCAGCCGCAGGGATGAGTACACTGAAGCTTTCTTT. Protein: CASSRRDEYTEAFF.

CDR3 in DNA: TGTGCCAGCATTTGGCACCCCAGTCCTTTCTTT. Encoded protein: CASIWHPSPFF. The chain employs TRBV2 and TRBJ1-1; D is ambiguous. The CDR3 is 11 residues long. V lost 7 bases to trimming and J lost 12 bases, with 15 bases between them. Germline loops: CDR1 SNHLY, CDR2 FYNNEI.

The chain couples TRBV7-6 to TRBJ2-4; D is possibly TRBD2 (6 bases). The germline V and J ends were trimmed by 1 base and 8 bases, with 24 bases remaining between them. From germline, CDR1 is SGHVS and CDR2 FNYEAQ. The CDR3 covers 18 residues. The CDR3 loop is CASSLDTRGVVMGDIQYF. The CDR3 region has the DNA TGTGCCAGCAGCTTAGATACGCGGGGAGTCGTTATGGGTGACATTCAGTACTTC.

The gene calls are TRBV7-6 and TRBJ2-7, with 7 bases lining up with TRBD2. The CDR3 runs to 15 residues. Germline V lookup: CDR1 SGHVS, CDR2 FNYEAQ. The J segment lost 2 bases and the V segment lost 1 base, leaving 5 bases of the junction unmatched. The CDR3: CASSLGAGQAYEQYF. The CDR3, as DNA: TGTGCCAGCAGCTTAGGAGCGGGGCAAGCCTACGAGCAGTACTTC.

The V and J genes are TRBV29-1 and TRBJ1-4; TRBD1 aligns across 8 bases. This CDR3 region has 17 residues. Germline CDR1 is SQVTM and CDR2 is ANQGSEA. The junction had 19 bases not matched to a gene; V was cut back by 6 bases and J by 7 bases. CDR3 sequence: CSVWSGDRGLRGEKLFF. The CDR3 nucleotides are TGCAGCGTCTGGAGTGGTGACAGGGGCTTGAGGGGTGAAAAACTGTTTTTT.

This chain uses TRBV5-1 with TRBJ2-1; either TRBD1 or TRBD2 may supply D (6 bases each). CDR1 is SGHRS, CDR2 YFSETQ, per germline. Trimming pared 2 bases from V and 12 bases from J, leaving 9 bases between. This CDR3 has 11 amino acids. CDR3 residues: CASSLGGLQFF. Written as DNA, the CDR3 is TGCGCCAGCAGCTTAGGGGGGCTGCAGTTCTTC.

The chain uses TRBV5-1 and TRBJ1-1; 8 nucleotides line up with TRBD1. Germline CDR1 is SGHRS and CDR2 is YFSETQ. V was clipped by 4 bases and J by 6 bases; unmatched bases: 11. The CDR3 loop spans 15 amino acids. The CDR3 is CASSVYQDRVAEAFF. The CDR3 region has the DNA TGCGCCAGCAGCGTGTATCAGGACAGGGTGGCTGAAGCTTTCTTT.

The genes are TRBV2 and TRBJ1-2; tentatively, D is TRBD1 (5 bases). This CDR3 has 13 amino acids. Germline V gene data show CDR1 as SNHLY and CDR2 as FYNNEI. With 8 bases removed from V and 4 bases from J, the gap between germline ends came to 14 bases. The CDR3 sequence: CASPYRDPYGYTF. In DNA form, the CDR3 reads TGTGCCAGCCCCTACCGGGACCCCTATGGCTACACCTTC.

Here the CDR3 reads CASSRTGANEQFF. As DNA, the CDR3 is TGCGCCAGCAGCCGGACAGGGGCGAATGAGCAGTTCTTC. The J gene is TRBJ2-1, the V gene TRBV5-1; 9 bases line up with TRBD1. CDR1 and CDR2 from the germline V gene are SGHRS and YFSETQ. The CDR3 is 13 amino acids. The junction had 3 bases not matched to a gene; V was cut back by 4 bases and J by 7 bases.

This clone was seen just once. The chain links TRBV4-1 to TRBJ2-7; 7 bases are a match to TRBD1. In germline, CDR1 is MGHRA, CDR2 YSYEKL. J lost 0 bases, V lost 0 bases, and 5 bases had no gene match. There are 16 residues in the CDR3. The CDR3 sequence is CASSQEEGGTSYEQYF. The CDR3 DNA reads TGCGCCAGCAGCCAAGAAGAAGGGGGCACCTCCTACGAGCAGTACTTC.

The CDR3 nucleotides are TGTGCCTGGAGAACCAGCAGGTTCGGTTTCACCGGGGAGCTGTTTTTT. It encodes CAWRTSRFGFTGELFF. The chain employs TRBV30 and TRBJ2-2; D gene ambiguous. V lost 3 bases, J lost 4 bases, and 18 bases lay in between. Germline values: CDR1 GTSNPN, CDR2 SVGIG (reference sequence). The CDR3 is 16 amino acids.

This chain connects TRBV5-1 to TRBJ2-1; the D gene is possibly TRBD2 (5 bases). Trimming took off 2 bases at V and 2 bases at J, with 11 bases between the two ends. The CDR3 is 15 amino acids. Germline assignment: CDR1 SGHRS and CDR2 YFSETQ. The chain's CDR3 is CASSFNSVTYNEQFF. Written as DNA, the CDR3 is TGCGCCAGCAGCTTCAATAGCGTCACCTACAATGAGCAGTTCTTC. The whole variable domain, filled in from reference TRBV5-1 and TRBJ2-1, reads KAGVTQTPRYLIKTRGQQVTLSCSPISGHRSVSWYQQTPGQGLQFLFEYFSETQRNKGNFPGRFSGRQFSNSRSEMNVSTLELGDSALYLCASSFNSVTYNEQFFGPGTRLTVL.

The chain combines TRBV27 with TRBJ2-7; 8 nucleotides align to TRBD2. The CDR3 runs to 13 residues. Germline V CDR1 and CDR2: MNHEY, SMNVEV (reference sequence). V gave up 6 bases and J gave up 4 bases; unmatched junction bases: 5. CDR3 protein: CASRPGGAYEQYF. DNA of the CDR3: TGTGCCAGCAGGCCCGGGGGGGCTTACGAGCAGTACTTC.

The chain has TRBV6-5 and TRBJ2-3; no clear D gene. Trimming took 6 bases from V and 0 from J, leaving 10 bases between them. The CDR3 length is 14 residues. Per germline, CDR1 MNHEY and CDR2 SVGAGI. The CDR3 protein is CASSRITSTDTQYF. The CDR3, as DNA: TGTGCCAGCAGCAGGATAACTAGCACAGATACGCAGTATTTT.

The CDR3 DNA follows: TGCAGTGCTCCCTATGAGACCCAGTACTTC. Translated: CSAPYETQYF. The chain is built from TRBV20-1 and TRBJ2-5; D uncertain. The germline CDR1 and CDR2 sequences are DFQATT and SNEGSKA (reference sequence). The CDR3 runs 10 residues. Trimming took off 5 bases at V and 5 bases at J, with 6 bases between the two ends.

The chain combines TRBV7-9 with TRBJ2-1; D is undetermined. Trimming took off 11 bases at V and 2 bases at J, with 16 bases between the two ends. This CDR3 has 14 residues. CDR1 is SEHNR and CDR2 is FQNEAQ in the germline V gene (reference sequence). The CDR3 bases are TGTGCCTTTCACGGAGCTCAGACCTACAATGAGCAGTTCTTC. This encodes CAFHGAQTYNEQFF.

The chain uses TRBV29-1 and TRBJ1-1; D gene unclear. Trimming left V 6 bases short and J 4 bases short, with 9 bases between. Germline loops: CDR1 SQVTM, CDR2 ANQGSEA. The CDR3 consists of 11 residues. CDR3 region: CSVYLGTEAFF. In DNA, the CDR3 is TGCAGCGTGTACTTGGGCACTGAAGCTTTCTTT.

The chain links TRBV29-1 to TRBJ1-2; D ambiguous. Trimming stripped 3 bases from V and 2 bases from J, with 10 bases between. The CDR3 consists of 13 residues. CDR1 and CDR2 (germline): SQVTM, ANQGSEA. CDR3 nucleotide sequence: TGCAGCGTTGAGCACGGAAAGAACTATGGCTACACCTTC. Residues: CSVEHGKNYGYTF. Using reference TRBV29-1 and TRBJ1-2 for the parts outside the CDR3, the full variable domain is SAVISQKPSRDICQRGTSLTIQCQVDSQVTMMFWYRQQPGQSLTLIATANQGSEATYESGFVIDKFPISRPNLTFSTLTVSNMSPEDSSIYLCSVEHGKNYGYTFGSGTRLTVV.

V usage is TRBV6-6 and J usage is TRBJ2-1; D is unresolved. The germline V gene has CDR1 MNHNY and CDR2 SVGAGI (reference sequence). Trimming took 4 bases from V and 6 from J, leaving 4 bases between them. This CDR3 contains 11 residues. The CDR3 sequence: CASSLTNEQFF. DNA of the CDR3: TGTGCCAGCAGTTTAACCAATGAGCAGTTCTTC.

The chain employs TRBV5-1 and TRBJ2-5, with D perhaps TRBD1 or TRBD2 (5 bases each). Trimming shortened V by 1 base and J by 3 bases, and 13 bases separated the two germline ends. The CDR3 is 15 amino acids. From germline, CDR1 is SGHRS and CDR2 YFSETQ. The CDR3 region has the DNA TGCGCCAGCAGCTTGTATGGGACCCCCAAAGAGACCCAGTACTTC. Its translation: CASSLYGTPKETQYF.

V is TRBV7-9 and J is TRBJ1-1; D is perhaps TRBD1 (5 bases). Germline CDR1 reads SEHNR; CDR2 reads FQNEAQ (reference sequence). The CDR3 has 13 amino acids. V was clipped by 3 bases and J by 7 bases, with 12 bases between them. The CDR3 nucleotides read TGTGCCAGCAGCTTGGGACCCCCTTATGAAGCTTTCTTT. This translates into CASSLGPPYEAFF.

The chain combines TRBV4-1 with TRBJ2-3; a weak D match, TRBD1 (5 bases). Germline CDR1 is MGHRA and CDR2 is YSYEKL. This CDR3 is 12 amino acids long. The germline V and J ends were trimmed by 8 bases and 2 bases, with 8 bases remaining between them. The CDR3 coding sequence is TGCGCCAGCGGGGCCCCCACAGATACGCAGTATTTT. This sequence encodes CASGAPTDTQYF.

The chain recombines TRBV5-1 with TRBJ2-5, with 8 bases matching TRBD2. Germline V lookup: CDR1 SGHRS, CDR2 YFSETQ. The V gene end was trimmed by 4 bases and the J gene end by 3 bases; junction bases not matched to a gene: 11. The CDR3 consists of 16 residues. CDR3 region: CASSPPGPTSEETQYF. CDR3 nucleotide sequence: TGCGCCAGCAGCCCCCCGGGCCCGACTAGCGAAGAGACCCAGTACTTC.

The genes are TRBV7-9 and TRBJ1-5; 7 positions agree with TRBD1. Looked up from germline, CDR1 is SEHNR and CDR2 is FQNEAQ (reference sequence). This CDR3 is built from 13 residues. Unmatched junction bases numbered 2, after V lost 5 bases and J lost 4 bases. CDR3 DNA sequence: TGTGCCAGCAGCCCGACAGGGAATCAGCCCCAGCATTTT. It codes for CASSPTGNQPQHF.

This clone was seen a few times. The same CDR3 can be traced to other DNA sequences in this sample. The rearrangement links TRBV7-9 to TRBJ2-1; 7 bases map to TRBD2. Unmatched junction bases numbered 3, after V lost 1 base and J lost 3 bases. CDR1 SEHNR and CDR2 FQNEAQ come from the germline V gene (reference sequence). CDR3 length: 15 amino acids. The CDR3, as DNA: TGTGCCAGCAGCTTAGGTAGCGGGCTCTACAATGAGCAGTTCTTC. Its protein is CASSLGSGLYNEQFF.